This TCR beta chain was profiled in a study of cytomegalovirus exposure and HLA in healthy donors. Details on this clone: Its antigen is unidentified.

The CDR3 contains 15 residues. Trimming stripped 2 bases from V and 1 base from J, with 10 bases between. Germline CDR1 SGHRS, CDR2 YFSETQ. Regarding the study as a whole: Within a later analysis, the majority of CMV-associated TCR beta chains appeared HLA-restricted.

Vbeta (60) and Jbeta (13) primers were used in the PCR. TCRdb keeps only in-frame clones here, not all; method: immunoSEQ multiplex PCR. The table shows 100,000 to 150,000 clones, with approximately 80% occurring only once. Sample: PBMCs. This clonotype was obtained from a male donor in good health and CMV-seropositive. The gene calls are TRBV5-1 and TRBJ2-4, with D possibly matching TRBD2 (5 bases). CDR3 DNA: TGCGCCAGCAGCTTAGCGGACCCGGCCAAAAACATTCAGTACTTC. Residues: CASSLADPAKNIQYF. Complete variable domain (other parts from reference TRBV5-1 and TRBJ2-4): KAGVTQTPRYLIKTRGQQVTLSCSPISGHRSVSWYQQTPGQGLQFLFEYFSETQRNKGNFPGRFSGRQFSNSRSEMNVSTLELGDSALYLCASSLADPAKNIQYFGAGTRLSVL.